Presented here are 11 T cell receptor beta chains from one specimen sequenced in a study of PD-1 blockade in mismatch repair-deficient tumors. Assay used: immunoSEQ multiplex PCR; TCRdb lists only in-frame clones, some missing. The repertoire has some 15,000 clones, approximately 80% of them found once; the top ten carry roughly 1.7%. The sequenced sample was PBMCs, obtained less than 25 weeks after starting pembrolizumab. The receptors shown here come from an adult with mismatch repair-deficient cancer.

The V call is TRBV5-1, the J call TRBJ2-1, with TRBD2 matching 7 bases. J lost 8 bases, V lost 0 bases, and 5 bases had no gene match. Germline values: CDR1 SGHRS, CDR2 YFSETQ. The CDR3 runs to 14 residues. The CDR3 loop reads CASSLEGAGDEQFF. The CDR3 DNA reads TGCGCCAGCAGCTTGGAGGGTGCGGGAGATGAGCAGTTCTTC.

The chain uses TRBV30 and TRBJ2-2; 11 bases match TRBD2. The length of the CDR3 is 14 residues. V shed 7 bases and J 5 bases; nucleotides not matched to a gene: 6. Germline-derived CDR1 and CDR2 are GTSNPN and SVGIG (reference sequence). Here the CDR3 DNA reads TGTGCCTCGTGGCGGACTAGCGGGACCGGGGAGCTGTTTTTT. Amino acid sequence: CASWRTSGTGELFF. Full variable domain (remainder filled in from reference TRBV30 and TRBJ2-2): SQTIHQWPATLVQPVGSPLSLECTVEGTSNPNLYWYRQAAGRGLQLLFYSVGIGQISSEVPQNLSASRPQDRQFILSSKKLLLSDSGFYLCASWRTSGTGELFFGEGSRLTVL.

The chain uses TRBV7-9 and TRBJ1-4; D is possibly TRBD1 (6 bases). V lost 4 bases, J lost 8 bases, and 14 bases lay in between. Germline values: CDR1 SEHNR, CDR2 FQNEAQ (reference sequence). The CDR3 consists of 14 residues. CDR3 coding DNA: TGTGCCAGCAGCTGGGGGGGCGACCTCGAAAAACTGTTTTTT. It is translated as CASSWGGDLEKLFF.

The J gene is TRBJ2-1, the V gene TRBV13, with 10 nucleotides matching TRBD1. The CDR3 spans 14 residues. V was pared by 5 bases and J by 12 bases, with 10 bases of the junction left unmatched. Germline CDR1 reads PRHDT; CDR2 reads FYEKMQ (reference sequence). This CDR3 reads CASSAFGTGERQFF. CDR3 coding DNA: TGTGCCAGCAGCGCCTTCGGGACAGGGGAACGGCAGTTCTTC.

In DNA, the CDR3 is TGTGCCAGCGGGAACAGGGGAGCCCTCCAAACCTATGGCTACACCTTC. Residues: CASGNRGALQTYGYTF. The chain uses TRBV27 and TRBJ1-2, with 7 bases that match TRBD1. Looked up from germline, CDR1 is MNHEY and CDR2 is SMNVEV (reference sequence). The CDR3 length is 16 residues. J lost 4 bases, V lost 8 bases, and 16 bases had no gene match.

This clone was detected only a few times. This chain joins TRBV29-1 and TRBJ2-7, with D possibly being TRBD1 (6 bases). CDR3 length equals 13 residues. The V gene lost 3 bases and the J gene lost 5 bases, with 14 bases spanning the gap. Germline CDR1 is SQVTM and CDR2 is ANQGSEA. The CDR3 sequence: CSVESGAIDEQYF. The CDR3, as DNA: TGCAGCGTTGAGTCAGGGGCGATAGACGAGCAGTACTTC.

The rearrangement links TRBV2 to TRBJ1-6, with D perhaps matching TRBD1 (5 bases). The CDR3 covers 16 residues. Trimming removed 8 bases from V and 0 bases from J, with 14 bases in between. Germline V gives CDR1 SNHLY, CDR2 FYNNEI. CDR3 sequence (DNA): TGTGCCAGCGGAAGGGGAGGATTCTCCTATAATTCACCCCTCCACTTT. Its protein is CASGRGGFSYNSPLHF.

This chain joins TRBV5-1 and TRBJ1-2; 7 nucleotides align to TRBD1. Germline V gives CDR1 SGHRS, CDR2 YFSETQ. The V and J ends lost 2 bases and 4 bases, in that order; junction bases with no gene match: 5. CDR3 length: 14 amino acids. In nucleotides, the CDR3 is TGCGCCAGCAGCTTTCTACAGGGGTCCTATGGCTACACCTTC. Residues: CASSFLQGSYGYTF. Filled out from reference TRBV5-1 and TRBJ1-2, the complete variable domain reads KAGVTQTPRYLIKTRGQQVTLSCSPISGHRSVSWYQQTPGQGLQFLFEYFSETQRNKGNFPGRFSGRQFSNSRSEMNVSTLELGDSALYLCASSFLQGSYGYTFGSGTRLTVV.

The V gene is TRBV6-6, the J gene TRBJ1-5; D remains unclear. The CDR3 totals 14 residues. Germline V CDR1 and CDR2: MNHNY, SVGAGI (reference sequence). V dropped 1 base and J dropped 3 bases, with 7 bases sitting between them. The CDR3 sequence: CASSYFGNNQPQHF. The DNA for the CDR3 is TGTGCCAGCAGTTACTTCGGGAACAATCAGCCCCAGCATTTT.

V is TRBV6-4 and J is TRBJ1-2; 9 bases fit TRBD1. The CDR3 loop spans 14 amino acids. CDR1 and CDR2 from the germline V gene are MRHNA and SNTAGT. V lost 7 bases and J lost 7; bases outside the gene matches: 10. CDR3 sequence (DNA): TGTGCCAGCAACCCGGGACAGGGATACGGTGGCTACACCTTC. Its protein is CASNPGQGYGGYTF.

The chain couples TRBV25-1 to TRBJ1-1, with 7 nucleotides matching TRBD1. The CDR3 runs to 16 residues. Looked up from germline, CDR1 is MGHDK and CDR2 is SYGVNS. Germline trimming cut 2 bases from V and 10 bases from J; bases unmatched to any gene: 16. Written as DNA, the CDR3 is TGTGCCAGCAGTGAAACTAAGACAGGGCTCGAGGTGGGAGCTTTCTTT. This translates into CASSETKTGLEVGAFF.